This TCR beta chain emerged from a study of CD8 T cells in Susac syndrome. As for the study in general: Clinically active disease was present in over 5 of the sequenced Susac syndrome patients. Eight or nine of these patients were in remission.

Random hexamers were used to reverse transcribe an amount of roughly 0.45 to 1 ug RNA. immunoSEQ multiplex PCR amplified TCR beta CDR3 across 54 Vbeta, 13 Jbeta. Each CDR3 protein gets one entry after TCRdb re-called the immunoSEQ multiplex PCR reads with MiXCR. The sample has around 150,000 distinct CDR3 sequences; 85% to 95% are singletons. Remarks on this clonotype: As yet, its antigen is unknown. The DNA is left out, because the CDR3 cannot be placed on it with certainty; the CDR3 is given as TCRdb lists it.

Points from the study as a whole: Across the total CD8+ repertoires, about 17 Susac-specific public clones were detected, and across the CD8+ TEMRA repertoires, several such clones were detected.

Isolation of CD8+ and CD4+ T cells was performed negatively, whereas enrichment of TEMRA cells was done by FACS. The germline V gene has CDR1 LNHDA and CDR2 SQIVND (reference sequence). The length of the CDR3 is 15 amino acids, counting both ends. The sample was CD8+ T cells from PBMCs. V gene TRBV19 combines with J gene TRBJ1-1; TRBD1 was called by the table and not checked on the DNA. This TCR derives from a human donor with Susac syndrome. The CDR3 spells CASSILAGTATEAFF.